This TCR beta chain was sequenced during a study of early T cells in non-severe SARS-CoV-2 infection. Study in general: Unpaired chains resulted from sequencing bulk RNA of unsorted whole blood.

After removal of 4 bases from V and 0 bases from J, the junction contained 3 bases not matched to a gene. Germline CDR1 KGHDR, CDR2 SFDVKD. The CDR3 sequence is 16 residues long. This clonotype was counted at least ten times. Its matching antigen is unknown. TCRdb called the 5' RACE reads again in MiXCR, with one record for every CDR3 protein. The data contain about 64,000 distinct CDR3 sequences, around 13% of them singletons. General observations from the study: The matching step, a VDJdb search, favored anti-spike CD8 responses and missed private and CD4 specificities.

The J gene is TRBJ2-3, the V gene TRBV24-1; TRBD2 agrees at 10 bases. This sequence originates from an adult who was a healthcare worker with PCR-confirmed SARS-CoV-2 infection or an uninfected control (not recorded which). The specimen comprised whole blood, sampled at baseline. The CDR3 DNA sequence: TGTGCCACCAGTGACGCTAGCGGGAGTAGCACAGATACGCAGTATTTT. It translates to CATSDASGSSTDTQYF.